These T cell receptor beta chains were read from a single sample in a study of cytomegalovirus exposure and HLA in healthy donors. Sequencing used immunoSEQ multiplex PCR; TCRdb keeps in-frame clones, though not all of them. Seen here are around 150,000 clones, around four fifths observed once, and the top ten hold less than 5%. Material: PBMCs. The receptor source for this set is a young man in good health. Both conserved end residues are part of each CDR3. A D gene is named only where the DNA matches it firmly. The size of a clone is reported for some rows only, either as once, few or many, or as a class for expanded clones.

v_gene	j_gene	d_gene	len	abundance	CDR3nt	CDR3aa
TRBV15	TRBJ2-5	.	14	.	TGTGCCACCAGCAGAGATAGGGGACAAGAGACCCAGTACTTC	CATSRDRGQETQYF
TRBV27	TRBJ1-3	TRBD1	14	.	TGTGCCAGTTCTAACAGGGGGTCTGGAAACACCATATATTTT	CASSNRGSGNTIYF
TRBV30	TRBJ2-1	TRBD2	13	.	TGTGCCTGGACCGGGACTAGCGGGGGGGAGCAGTTCTTC	CAWTGTSGGEQFF
TRBV7-8	TRBJ2-1	.	12	.	TGTGCCGGCAGCAAAGGAGGTTTTGAGCAGTTCTTC	CAGSKGGFEQFF
TRBV30	TRBJ2-7	TRBD2	15	.	TGTGCCTGGAGTGTTTTTAGCGGGAGGCCCCCCCAGCAGTACTTC	CAWSVFSGRPPQQYF
TRBV21-1	TRBJ2-3	.	16	.	TGTGCCAGCAGCACAAATAGCGGGAGGGCCGGGGATACGCAGTATTTT	CASSTNSGRAGDTQYF
TRBV7-3	TRBJ1-1	.	12	.	TGTGCCAGCAGTCCGGGGGGGACTGAAGCTTTCTTT	CASSPGGTEAFF
TRBV7-9	TRBJ2-1	.	11	.	TGTGCCAGCAGCCGGTCGGATGAGCAGTTCTTC	CASSRSDEQFF
TRBV10-2	TRBJ2-7	.	10	few	TGCGCCAGTAAGGGGGACGAGCAGTACTTC	CASKGDEQYF
TRBV5-5	TRBJ2-7	.	15	.	TGTGCCAGCAGCTTGGAGGGCACAGCGGCCTACGAGCAGTACTTC	CASSLEGTAAYEQYF
TRBV4-1	TRBJ2-7	TRBD1	15	.	TGCGCCAGCAGCCATTATGGGACAGGTGTCTACGAGCAGTACTTC	CASSHYGTGVYEQYF
TRBV28	TRBJ2-7	TRBD2	13	.	TGTGCCAGCAGTCACGGACTAGCGGGTGAGCAGTACTTC	CASSHGLAGEQYF